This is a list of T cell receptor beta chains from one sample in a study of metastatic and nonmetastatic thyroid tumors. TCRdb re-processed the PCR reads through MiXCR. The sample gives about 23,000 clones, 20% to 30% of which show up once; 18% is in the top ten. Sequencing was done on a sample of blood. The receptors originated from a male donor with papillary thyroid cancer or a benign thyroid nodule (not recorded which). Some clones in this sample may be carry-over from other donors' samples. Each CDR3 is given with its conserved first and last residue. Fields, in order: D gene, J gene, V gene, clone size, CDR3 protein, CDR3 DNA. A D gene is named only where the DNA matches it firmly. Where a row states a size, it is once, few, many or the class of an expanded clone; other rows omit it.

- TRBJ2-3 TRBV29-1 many CSVDERVTDTQYF TGCAGCGTTGATGAAAGGGTAACAGATACGCAGTATTTT
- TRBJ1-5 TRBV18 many CASSLRTDNQPQHF TGTGCCAGCTCACTAAGGACAGACAATCAGCCCCAGCATTTT
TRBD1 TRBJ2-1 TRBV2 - CACGQVPGVDEQFF TGTGCCTGCGGACAGGTGCCTGGGGTCGATGAGCAGTTCTTC
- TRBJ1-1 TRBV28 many CASRLETNTEAFF TGTGCCAGCAGACTAGAAACGAACACTGAAGCTTTCTTT
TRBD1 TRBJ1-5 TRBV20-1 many CSAYTGGGNQPQHF TGCAGTGCTTATACAGGGGGCGGCAATCAGCCCCAGCATTTT
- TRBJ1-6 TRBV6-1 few CASTELNSPLHF TGTGCCAGCACCGAACTAAATTCACCCCTCCACTTT
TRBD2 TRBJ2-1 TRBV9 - CASSRPGLSGGEQFF TGTGCCAGCAGCCGTCCGGGACTATCGGGAGGCGAGCAGTTCTTC
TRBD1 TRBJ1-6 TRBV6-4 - CASSEGQGNSPLHF TGTGCCAGCAGTGAGGGACAGGGGAATTCACCCCTCCACTTT
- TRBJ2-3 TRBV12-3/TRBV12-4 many CASSRQGSTDTQYF TGTGCCAGCAGCCGGCAGGGGAGCACAGATACGCAGTATTTT
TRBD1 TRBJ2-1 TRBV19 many CATRDRVYHEQFF TGTGCCACTCGGGACAGGGTGTATCATGAGCAGTTCTTC
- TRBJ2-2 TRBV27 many CASSLLGTGELFF TGTGCCAGCAGCCTTCTGGGCACCGGGGAGCTGTTTTTT
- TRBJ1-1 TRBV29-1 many CSVSSRTNTEAFF TGCAGCGTGTCCAGTCGGACGAACACTGAAGCTTTCTTT
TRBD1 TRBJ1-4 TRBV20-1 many CSAGGQGRTNEKLFF TGCAGTGCAGGGGGCCAGGGGAGAACTAATGAAAAACTGTTTTTT
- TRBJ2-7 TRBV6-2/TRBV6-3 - CASSYENVGGEQYF TGTGCCAGCAGTTATGAGAACGTTGGGGGCGAGCAGTACTTC
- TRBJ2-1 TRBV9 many CASSTGVNSYNEQFF TGTGCCAGCAGCACCGGGGTTAACTCCTACAATGAGCAGTTCTTC
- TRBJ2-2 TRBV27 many CASSLGVLRGGELFF TGTGCCAGCAGTTTAGGTGTCCTCCGGGGCGGGGAGCTGTTTTTT
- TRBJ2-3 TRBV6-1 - CASSVLFFGSTDTQYF TGTGCCAGCAGCGTACTTTTTTTCGGGAGCACAGATACGCAGTATTTT
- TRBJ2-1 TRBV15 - CATSREGASDEQFF TGTGCCACCAGCAGAGAAGGGGCCAGCGATGAGCAGTTCTTC
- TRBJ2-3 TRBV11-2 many CASSLDLVDTQYF TGTGCCAGCAGCTTAGATTTGGTAGATACGCAGTATTTT
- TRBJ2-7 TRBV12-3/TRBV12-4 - CASSYPTDLSYEQYF TGTGCCAGCAGTTACCCCACGGACCTGTCCTACGAGCAGTACTTC
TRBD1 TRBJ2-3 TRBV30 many CAWSADRVTDTQYF TGTGCCTGGAGTGCAGACAGGGTCACAGATACGCAGTATTTT
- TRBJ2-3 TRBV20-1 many CSARVGRASTDTQYF TGCAGTGCTAGAGTTGGAAGGGCTAGCACAGATACGCAGTATTTT
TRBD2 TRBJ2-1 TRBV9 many CASSVGTSGYNEQFF TGTGCCAGCAGCGTCGGGACTAGCGGCTACAATGAGCAGTTCTTC
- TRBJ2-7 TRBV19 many CASSIRDYEQYF TGTGCCAGTAGTATAAGGGACTACGAGCAGTACTTC
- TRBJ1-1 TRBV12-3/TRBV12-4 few CASSESWEGRNTEAFF TGTGCCAGCAGTGAATCGTGGGAGGGGCGTAACACTGAAGCTTTCTTT
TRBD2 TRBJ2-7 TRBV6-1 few CASIRSGSSYEQYF TGTGCCAGCATTCGAAGCGGGAGCTCCTACGAGCAGTACTTC
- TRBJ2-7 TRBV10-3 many CAISESRYEQYF TGTGCCATCAGTGAGTCTCGCTACGAGCAGTACTTC
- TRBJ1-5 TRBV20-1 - CSGSSWEGQPQHF TGCAGTGGTAGTTCCTGGGAAGGGCAGCCCCAGCATTTT
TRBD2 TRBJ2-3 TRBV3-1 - CASSQGSGIAGTQYF TGTGCCAGCAGCCAAGGGAGCGGGATAGCAGGTACGCAGTATTTT
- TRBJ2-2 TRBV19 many CATRDAGSTGELFF TGTGCCACCCGGGACGCGGGCTCCACCGGGGAGCTGTTTTTT
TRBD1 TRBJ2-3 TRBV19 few CASSIEGSRGPLQYF TGTGCCAGTAGTATAGAGGGCTCAAGGGGGCCCCTCCAGTATTTT
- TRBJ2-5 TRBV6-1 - CASSGRRTVRGSQYF TGTGCCAGCAGTGGCCGACGGACAGTTAGAGGGAGCCAGTACTTC
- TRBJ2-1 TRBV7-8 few CAGGDSYNEQFF TGTGCAGGGGGAGACTCCTACAATGAGCAGTTCTTC
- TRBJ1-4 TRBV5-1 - CASAPQGVYEKPFF TGCGCCAGCGCCCCACAGGGCGTGTATGAAAAACCGTTTTTT
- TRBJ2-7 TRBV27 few CASSLSQAREQYF TGTGCCAGCAGTTTATCGCAAGCTAGAGAGCAGTACTTC
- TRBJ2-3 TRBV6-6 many CASSYSKGPGDTQYF TGTGCCAGCAGTTACTCGAAGGGGCCGGGAGATACGCAGTATTTT
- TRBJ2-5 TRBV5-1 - CASSYSGKNQETQYF TGCGCCAGCAGTTACTCCGGGAAGAACCAAGAGACCCAGTACTTC
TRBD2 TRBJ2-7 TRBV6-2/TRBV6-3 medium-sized CASRGTSGNYEQYF TGTGCCAGCAGGGGGACTAGCGGCAACTACGAGCAGTACTTC
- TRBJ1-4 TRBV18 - CASSPTRDGWEKLFF TGTGCCAGCTCCCCAACCCGGGACGGCTGGGAAAAACTGTTTTTT
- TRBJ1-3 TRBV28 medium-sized CASSRYSGVAGNTIYF TGTGCCAGCAGTCGCTACTCGGGGGTGGCTGGAAACACCATATATTTT
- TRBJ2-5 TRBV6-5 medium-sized CASSYGGEPQETQYF TGTGCCAGCAGTTATGGGGGAGAACCCCAAGAGACCCAGTACTTC
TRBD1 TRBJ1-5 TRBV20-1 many CSVLRQGDNQPQHF TGCAGTGTCCTACGACAGGGCGACAATCAGCCCCAGCATTTT
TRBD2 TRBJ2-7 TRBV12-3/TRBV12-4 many CASSLGLAGGVNEQYF TGTGCCAGCAGCCTTGGGCTTGCGGGAGGTGTAAACGAGCAGTACTTC
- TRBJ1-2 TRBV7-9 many CASGFQGSYGYTF TGTGCCAGCGGGTTCCAGGGGAGCTATGGCTACACCTTC
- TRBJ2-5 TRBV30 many CAWCMDNQETQYF TGTGCCTGGTGTATGGACAACCAAGAGACCCAGTACTTC
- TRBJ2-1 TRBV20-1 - CSARAPPGTGQISEQFF TGCAGTGCTAGAGCCCCCCCCGGGACCGGGCAGATTAGTGAGCAGTTCTTC
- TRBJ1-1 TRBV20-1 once CSARDSEGSDTEAFF TGCAGTGCTAGAGATTCGGAGGGTAGTGACACTGAAGCTTTCTTT
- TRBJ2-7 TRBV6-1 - CASSEPEGAGGVEQYF TGTGCCAGCAGTGAACCCGAGGGGGCAGGGGGGGTCGAGCAGTACTTC
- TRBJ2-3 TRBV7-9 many CASSLGGGSDTQYF TGTGCCAGCAGCTTAGGAGGGGGGTCAGATACGCAGTATTTT
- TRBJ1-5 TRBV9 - CASSLDGGINQPQHF TGTGCCAGCAGCCTAGATGGGGGCATCAATCAGCCCCAGCATTTT
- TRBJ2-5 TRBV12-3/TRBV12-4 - CASSLRTQYQETQYF TGTGCCAGCAGTTTAAGGACCCAGTACCAAGAGACCCAGTACTTC
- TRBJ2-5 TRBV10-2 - CASRDTRRKETQYF TGCGCCAGCAGAGATACTAGACGCAAAGAGACCCAGTACTTC
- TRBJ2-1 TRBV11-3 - CAISLVRLNEQFF TGTGCCATTAGCTTAGTAAGGCTGAATGAGCAGTTCTTC
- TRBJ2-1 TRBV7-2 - CACSLGLYNEHFF TGTGCCTGCAGCTTGGGACTGTACAATGAGCACTTCTTC